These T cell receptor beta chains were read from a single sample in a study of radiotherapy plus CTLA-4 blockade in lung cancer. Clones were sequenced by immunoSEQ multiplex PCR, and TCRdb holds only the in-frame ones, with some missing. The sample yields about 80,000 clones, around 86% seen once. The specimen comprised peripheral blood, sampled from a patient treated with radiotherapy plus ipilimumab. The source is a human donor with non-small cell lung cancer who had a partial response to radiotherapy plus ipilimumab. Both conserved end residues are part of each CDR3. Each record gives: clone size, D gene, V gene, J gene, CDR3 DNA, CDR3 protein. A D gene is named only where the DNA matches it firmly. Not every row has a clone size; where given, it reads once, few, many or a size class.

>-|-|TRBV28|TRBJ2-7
TGTGCCAGCAGTTCAACGGGCGGGGCCTACGAGCAGTACTTC
CASSSTGGAYEQYF
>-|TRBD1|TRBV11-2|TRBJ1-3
TGTGCCAGCAGCATTCGACAGGGGAAAGGAAACACCATATATTTT
CASSIRQGKGNTIYF
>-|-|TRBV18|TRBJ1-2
TGTGCCAGCTCACTGGACCAGGGCGGCTATGGCTACACCTTC
CASSLDQGGYGYTF
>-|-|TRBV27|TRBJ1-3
TGTGCCAGCAGTCCATGGGGGGGCAGCTCTGGAAACACCATATATTTT
CASSPWGGSSGNTIYF
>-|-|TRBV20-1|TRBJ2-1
TGCAGTGCTAGTCGGTCCAATGAGCAGTTCTTC
CSASRSNEQFF
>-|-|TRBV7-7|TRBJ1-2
TGTGCTAGCAGCCTAATTTTTCGAGAGGTTCGTTTGACTAACTATGGCTACACCTTC
CASSLIFREVRLTNYGYTF
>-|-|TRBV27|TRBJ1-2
TGTGCCAGCACCCCTCATAACCCGGGGAGGGCGCGAAGCTATGGCTACACCTTC
CASTPHNPGRARSYGYTF
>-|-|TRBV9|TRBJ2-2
TGTGCCAGCAATAGCGTGAACACCGGGGAGCTGTTTTTT
CASNSVNTGELFF
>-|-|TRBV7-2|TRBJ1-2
TGTGCCAGCAGCTCCCAGGGTGGAATCAGCTATGGCTACACCTTC
CASSSQGGISYGYTF
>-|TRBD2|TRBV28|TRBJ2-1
TGTGCTATTAAGAGGACTAGCCTAGATGAGCAGTTCTTC
CAIKRTSLDEQFF
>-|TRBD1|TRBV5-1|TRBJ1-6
TGCGCCAGCAGCCTCCCGGACAGGGCTTCACCCCTCCACTTT
CASSLPDRASPLHF
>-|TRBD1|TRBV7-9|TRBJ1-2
TGTGCCAGCAGCTCCGGGACAGGGGGCGATTACGGCTACACCTTC
CASSSGTGGDYGYTF
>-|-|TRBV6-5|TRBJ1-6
TGTGCCAGCAGTTCGACCTCATTGACAGGCAATTCACCCCTCCACTTT
CASSSTSLTGNSPLHF
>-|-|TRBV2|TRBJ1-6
TGTGCCAGCGGGGAAACTGGGGGCGAAGATTCACCCCTCCACTTT
CASGETGGEDSPLHF
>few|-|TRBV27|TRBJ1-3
TGTGCCAGCAGTTCTCAGGGGACTGGAAACACCATATATTTT
CASSSQGTGNTIYF
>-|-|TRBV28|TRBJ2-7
TGTGCCAGCGGCCTCAGGGGCTACGAGCAGTACTTC
CASGLRGYEQYF
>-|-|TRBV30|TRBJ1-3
TGTGCCAGACAGGACATCTCTGGAAACACCATATATTTT
CARQDISGNTIYF
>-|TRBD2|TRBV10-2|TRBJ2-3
TGCGCCAGCAGTGACCGGGACAGGGTAACCTCCGGACTAGCGGGAGACGGCACAGATACGCAGTATTTT
CASSDRDRVTSGLAGDGTDTQYF
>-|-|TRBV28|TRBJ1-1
TGTGCCACCGGGGGTGGGAACACTGAAGCTTTCTTT
CATGGGNTEAFF
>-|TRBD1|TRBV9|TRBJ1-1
TGTGCCAGCAGCGGACAGGGATGGGGCACTGAAGCTTTCTTT
CASSGQGWGTEAFF
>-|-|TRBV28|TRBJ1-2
TGTGCCAGCAGTTTTAGGGGGGGTAACTATGGCTACACCTTC
CASSFRGGNYGYTF
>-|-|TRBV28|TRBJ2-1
TGTGCCAGCAGTTTCAGTCCTCATGAGCAGTTCTTC
CASSFSPHEQFF
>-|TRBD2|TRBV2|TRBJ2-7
TGTGCCAGCAGGCGGACTAGCGGGAGTTCCGAGCAGTACTTC
CASRRTSGSSEQYF
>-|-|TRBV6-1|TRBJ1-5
TGTGCCGTCACAGGGTATAGCAATCAGCCCCAGCATTTT
CAVTGYSNQPQHF
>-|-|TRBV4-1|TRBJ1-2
TGCGCCAGCAGCCAAGATCCAGGGGAGAACTATGGCTACACCTTC
CASSQDPGENYGYTF
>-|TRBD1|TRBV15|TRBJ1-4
TGTGCCACCAGCAGAGAAACTTCGGGACAGGGTGATGAAAAACTGTTTTTT
CATSRETSGQGDEKLFF
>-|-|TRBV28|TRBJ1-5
TGTGCCAGCAGTCAGAGCGTCGATCAGCCCCAGCATTTT
CASSQSVDQPQHF
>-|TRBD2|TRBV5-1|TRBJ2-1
TGCGCCAGCAGCCGGGGGGGGGTGGGGGTTTACAATGAGCAGTTCTTC
CASSRGGVGVYNEQFF
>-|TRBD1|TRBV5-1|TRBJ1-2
TGCGCCAGCAGCTTGGGGGCAGGGGGTGGCTACACCTTC
CASSLGAGGGYTF
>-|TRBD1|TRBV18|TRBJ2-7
TGTGCCAGCTCACCTCTATCCTCGGGGACAGGGGGCTTGTACGAGCAGTACTTC
CASSPLSSGTGGLYEQYF
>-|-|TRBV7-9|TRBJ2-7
TGTGCCAGCAGCTTATCCCCATCCTCCTACGAGCAGTACTTC
CASSLSPSSYEQYF
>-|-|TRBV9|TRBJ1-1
TGTGCCAGCAGCGTAGGTGGTGGGGCGAAATCATTTGAGGCTTTCTTT
CASSVGGGAKSFEAFF
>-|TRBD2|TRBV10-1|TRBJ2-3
TGCGCCAGCAGTGATGCGACTAGCGGGAGCATGGATACGCAGTATTTT
CASSDATSGSMDTQYF
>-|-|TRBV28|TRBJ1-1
TGTGCCAGCAGGGCTTCTGGGGGCTCAGAAGCTTTCTTT
CASRASGGSEAFF
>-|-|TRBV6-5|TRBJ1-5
TGTGCCAGCAGTTACTCAGCGAGTCTTCGACATCAGCCCCAGCATTTT
CASSYSASLRHQPQHF
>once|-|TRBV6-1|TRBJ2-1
TGTGCCAGCAGTGAATGGCAGGGTAACGACGTGCAGTTCTTC
CASSEWQGNDVQFF
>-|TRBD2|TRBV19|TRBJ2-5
TGTGCCAGTAGTGTAGGTCACAGCGGGAGAGAGACCCAGTACTTC
CASSVGHSGRETQYF
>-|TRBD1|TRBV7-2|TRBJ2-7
TGTGCCAGCAGCCCAGGGACAGGGAGCTCCTACGAGCAGTACTTC
CASSPGTGSSYEQYF
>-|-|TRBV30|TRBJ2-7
TGTGCCTGGAGTCCCGACCCCGCGGGTGAGCAGTACTTC
CAWSPDPAGEQYF
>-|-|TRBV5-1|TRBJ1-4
TGCGCCAGCAGCTTGCAATCGGGCCAGCCGGGGGAAAAACTGTTTTTT
CASSLQSGQPGEKLFF
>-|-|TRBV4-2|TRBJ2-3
TGTGCCAGCAGCCAAGAGCCTTTAGTTACAGATACGCAGTATTTT
CASSQEPLVTDTQYF
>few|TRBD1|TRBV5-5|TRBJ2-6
TGTGCCAGCAGTTCCAAGGACCGGGACAGGGTTGTCCTGACTTTC
CASSSKDRDRVVLTF
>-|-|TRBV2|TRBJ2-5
TGTGCCAGCAGTGAAGAGGGGCAAGGGGAGACCCAGTACTTC
CASSEEGQGETQYF
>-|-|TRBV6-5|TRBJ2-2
TGTGCCAGCAGTTACTCGATAGTCCGGGAGCTGTTTTTT
CASSYSIVRELFF
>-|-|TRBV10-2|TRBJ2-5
TGCGCCAGCAGTGAGTGGGCAGGGCAGGAGACCCAGTACTTC
CASSEWAGQETQYF